The 11 T cell receptor beta chains given below trace back to one sample, sequenced in a study of blood T cell repertoires in COVID-19. The table came from immunoSEQ multiplex PCR; TCRdb's copy has only in-frame clones and leaves some out. The sample contains fewer than 140,000 clones, about two thirds of which appear only once. Sequencing was carried out using peripheral blood. All receptors come from a human donor with acute or convalescent COVID-19. The donor label of this sample is uncertain.

The chain has TRBV13 and TRBJ1-6; TRBD1 might be the D (6 bases). The CDR3 sequence is 14 residues long. Germline V CDR1 and CDR2: PRHDT, FYEKMQ (reference sequence). V was trimmed by 4 bases and J by 8 bases, leaving 12 bases between them. CDR3 sequence reads: CASSSGGADSPLHF. Here the CDR3 DNA reads TGTGCCAGCAGCTCGGGGGGGGCCGATTCACCCCTCCACTTT.

This sequence joins TRBV6-2 or TRBV6-3 and TRBJ2-3; the match to TRBD2 covers 12 bases. Germline V gene lookup returns CDR1 MNHEY and CDR2 SVGEGT. This CDR3 region has 18 residues. The ends lost 1 base at V and 6 bases at J; junction bases unmatched: 11. The chain's CDR3 is CASSYFRTSGEFEDTQYF. The CDR3 coding sequence is TGTGCCAGCAGTTACTTTCGGACTAGCGGGGAATTCGAGGATACGCAGTATTTT.

In this sample, this clone turned up a few times. The chain couples TRBV7-2 to TRBJ1-1, with 10 nucleotides matching TRBD1. V lost 2 bases to trimming and J lost 10 bases; unmatched junction nucleotides: 7. This CDR3 is 14 amino acids long. Germline CDR1 SGHTA, CDR2 FQGNSA. Written as DNA, the CDR3 is TGTGCCAGCAGCTTATCGGGACAGGGGAATCGAGCTTTCTTT. It encodes CASSLSGQGNRAFF.

V and J are TRBV5-5 and TRBJ1-2, with D maybe TRBD1 (6 bases). Germline V gene data show CDR1 as SGHKS and CDR2 as YYEKEE (reference sequence). Trimming left V 4 bases short and J 5 bases short, with 15 bases between. The CDR3 is 14 residues long. The CDR3 region has the DNA TGTGCCAGCAGCCCACAATCACAGGGATATGGCTACACCTTC. Protein: CASSPQSQGYGYTF.

The count of this clone is one. The gene calls are TRBV3-1 (or the pseudogene TRBV3-2) and TRBJ2-7, with TRBD1 identical over 9 bases. Germline CDR1 LGHDT, CDR2 YNNKEL (reference sequence). Germline trimming cut 3 bases from V and 5 bases from J; bases unmatched to any gene: 2. The CDR3 contains 13 residues. CDR3 amino acids: CASSHGQGHEQYV. CDR3 bases: TGTGCCAGCAGCCACGGACAGGGGCACGAGCAGTACGTC.

The V gene is TRBV6-5, the J gene TRBJ1-2, with TRBD1 matching 7 bases. The CDR3 spans 14 residues. The germline CDR1 and CDR2 sequences are MNHEY and SVGAGI. With V trimmed by 2 bases and J by 5 bases, 5 bases remained unmatched. This chain's CDR3 is CASSYATGSYGYTF. Written as DNA, the CDR3 is TGTGCCAGCAGTTACGCGACAGGGTCGTATGGCTACACCTTC.

The gene calls are TRBV7-9 and TRBJ2-2; perhaps TRBD1 as D (6 bases). CDR3 length equals 15 residues. Germline V CDR1 and CDR2: SEHNR, FQNEAQ (reference sequence). With 8 bases removed from V and 5 bases from J, the gap between germline ends came to 18 bases. CDR3 DNA: TGTGCCAGCCCCCATCGACAGGTCGAAACCGGGGAGCTGTTTTTT. Translation: CASPHRQVETGELFF. Complete variable domain (other parts from reference TRBV7-9 and TRBJ2-2): DTGVSQNPRHKITKRGQNVTFRCDPISEHNRLYWYRQTLGQGPEFLTYFQNEAQLEKSRLLSDRFSAERPKGSFSTLEIQRTEQGDSAMYLCASPHRQVETGELFFGEGSRLTVL.

V gene TRBV28 combines with J gene TRBJ1-2; 12 nucleotides match TRBD1. After removal of 2 bases from V and 6 bases from J, the junction contained 4 bases not matched to a gene. There are 15 residues in the CDR3. CDR1 and CDR2 (germline): MDHEN, SYDVKM. The DNA for the CDR3 is TGTGCCAGCAGTTTAGGGACAGGGGGCAGGAATGGCTACACCTTC. This encodes CASSLGTGGRNGYTF.

The chain links TRBV25-1 to TRBJ2-3; 7 bases are a match to TRBD1. The V gene's germline CDR1 is MGHDK and CDR2 SYGVNS. Trimming took 4 bases from V and 2 from J; bases not matched to a gene: 6. The CDR3 has 15 amino acids. The CDR3 bases are TGTGCCAGCAGTGGACGGGACAGCATCACAGATACGCAGTATTTT. Amino acid sequence: CASSGRDSITDTQYF.

The chain carries TRBV4-2 and TRBJ1-2, with D unclear. From germline, CDR1 is LGHNA and CDR2 YNFKEQ. Trimming cost V 4 bases and J 4 bases, with 13 bases left between them. The CDR3 is made up of 14 amino acids. CDR3 sequence (DNA): TGTGCCAGCAGCCCCCCCGAGCCCCTCTATGGCTACACCTTC. Protein: CASSPPEPLYGYTF.

This clone was counted only a few times. The chain employs TRBV19 and TRBJ1-6, with D uncertain. V was shortened by 8 bases and J by 5 bases, with 10 bases between the two germline ends. CDR1 and CDR2 (germline): LNHDA, SQIVND (reference sequence). There are 13 residues in the CDR3. The CDR3 reads CASEGFHNSPLHF. The CDR3 region has the DNA TGTGCCAGTGAGGGCTTTCATAATTCACCCCTCCACTTT.